This TCR beta chain was captured in a study of CD8+CD57+ T cells in acquired aplastic anemia. Study background: The sorted CD4+ and CD8+ cells yielded an average about 3.3 ug of DNA. Points from the study as a whole: CD8+ Simpson's diversity did not differ significantly between patients and controls.

TCR beta VDJ and CDR3 profiling used genomic DNA as template. TCRdb analysed the reads with MiXCR anew, one entry per CDR3 protein. The repertoire holds some 170,000 distinct CDR3 sequences, with 45% to 55% as singletons. Trimming cost V 7 bases and J 3 bases; bases outside gene matches: 14. Germline-derived CDR1 and CDR2 are DFQATT and SNEGSKA (reference sequence). The CDR3 has 15 amino acids. The authors sequenced patients whose flow cytometry had shown CD8+CD57+ cell expansion. This clonotype came up many times. Its antigen is as yet unknown. V gene TRBV20-1 combines with J gene TRBJ2-5; TRBD1 agrees at 7 bases. Sequenced sample: sorted CD4+, CD8+, or CD8+CD57+ T cells (not recorded which) from PBMCs. The TCR comes from a human donor with aplastic anemia. The DNA for the CDR3 is TGCAGTGTCCCCCAAAGAACTGACAGGGAAGAGACCCAGTACTTC. It codes for CSVPQRTDREETQYF.